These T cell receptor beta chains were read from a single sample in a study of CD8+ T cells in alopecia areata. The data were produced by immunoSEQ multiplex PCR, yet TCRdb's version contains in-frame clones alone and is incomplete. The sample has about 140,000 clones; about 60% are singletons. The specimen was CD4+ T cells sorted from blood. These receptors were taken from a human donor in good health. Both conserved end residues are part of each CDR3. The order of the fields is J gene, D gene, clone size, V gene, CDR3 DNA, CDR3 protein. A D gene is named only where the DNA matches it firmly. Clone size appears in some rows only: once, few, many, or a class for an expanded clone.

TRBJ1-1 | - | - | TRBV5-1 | TGCGCCAGCAGCTTGGGTGGGGCGACCTCTGAAGCTTTCTTT | CASSLGGATSEAFF
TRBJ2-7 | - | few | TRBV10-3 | TGTGCCATCAGTCCTGTTAAGGACGAGCAGTACTTC | CAISPVKDEQYF
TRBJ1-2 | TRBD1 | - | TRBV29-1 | TGCAGCGCCAAGGGACAGTCCTATGGCTACACCTTC | CSAKGQSYGYTF
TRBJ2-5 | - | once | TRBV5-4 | TGTGCCAGCAGCCGCTCGGCTAGCATCGGGGAGACCCAGTACTTC | CASSRSASIGETQYF
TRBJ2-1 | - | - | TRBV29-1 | TGCAGCTCCGGGGGATTAGGCAATGAGCAGTTCTTC | CSSGGLGNEQFF
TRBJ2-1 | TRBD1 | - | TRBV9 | TGTGCCAGCAGCGTAACCGGGACAGCCGCCAATGAGCAGTTCTTC | CASSVTGTAANEQFF
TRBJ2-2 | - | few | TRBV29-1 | TGCAGCGTCCGGGGGCAGGGGACGAACACCGGGGAGCTGTTTTTT | CSVRGQGTNTGELFF
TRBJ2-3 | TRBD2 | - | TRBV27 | TGTGCCAGCAGAACCTCCCGGGGCGGGAGGGCCTTGGATACGCAGTATTTT | CASRTSRGGRALDTQYF
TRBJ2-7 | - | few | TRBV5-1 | TGCGCCAGCAGCTTTCTTGCTGCCTCCTACGAGCAGTACTTC | CASSFLAASYEQYF
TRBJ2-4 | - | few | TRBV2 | TGTGCCAGCAGTGAAATTGGCTCCTTGGGAAACATTCAGTACTTC | CASSEIGSLGNIQYF
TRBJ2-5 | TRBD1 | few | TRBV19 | TGTGCCAGTAGTATCGCAGGGGGAGAGACCCAGTACTTC | CASSIAGGETQYF
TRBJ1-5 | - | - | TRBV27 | TGTGCCAGCAGTTTAGAGTACCCTAGCAATCAGCCCCAGCATTTT | CASSLEYPSNQPQHF
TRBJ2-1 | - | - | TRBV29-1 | TGCAGCGTTGTCCCACCGGGGACACCTGTTTCCTACAATGAGCAGTTCTTC | CSVVPPGTPVSYNEQFF
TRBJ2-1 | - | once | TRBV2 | TGTGCCAGCAGCTTTACAGGTTCTTCCTACAATGAGCAGTTCTTC | CASSFTGSSYNEQFF
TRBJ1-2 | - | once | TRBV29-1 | TGCAGCGTTCCTTCAGGAGACTATGGCTACACCTTC | CSVPSGDYGYTF
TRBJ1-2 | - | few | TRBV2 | TGTGCCAGCAGTGGGGACGCTACCAATGGCTACACCTTC | CASSGDATNGYTF
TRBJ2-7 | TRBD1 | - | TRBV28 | TGTGCCAGCAGTTTAACCTCGGGTTTTGGAGGACAGGGATCCTACGAGCAGTACTTC | CASSLTSGFGGQGSYEQYF
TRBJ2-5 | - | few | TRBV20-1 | TGCAGTGCCGAGGTTTCGGAGACCCAGTACTTC | CSAEVSETQYF
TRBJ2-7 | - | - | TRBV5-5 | TGTGCCAGCAGTCGACTCCCCTGGGACGGCAACGAGCAGTACTTC | CASSRLPWDGNEQYF
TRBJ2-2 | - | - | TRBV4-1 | TGCGCCAGCAGCCAAGTTAGGAACACCGGGGAGCTGTTTTTT | CASSQVRNTGELFF
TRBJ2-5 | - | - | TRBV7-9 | TGTGCCAGCAGCTTAGATTCCCCCAGAGAGACCCAGTACTTC | CASSLDSPRETQYF
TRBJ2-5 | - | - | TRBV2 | TGTGCCAGCAGTGGTTGGGAGCTCGAGACCCAGTACTTC | CASSGWELETQYF
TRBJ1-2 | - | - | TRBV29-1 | TGCAGCGTTGAACGGTGGAGCGGGGGCTACACCTTC | CSVERWSGGYTF
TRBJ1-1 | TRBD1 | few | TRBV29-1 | TGCAGCGGATACAGGGGGGACACTGAAGCTTTCTTT | CSGYRGDTEAFF
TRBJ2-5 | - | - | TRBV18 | TGTGCCAGCTCCCCCTGGGGCGGCCAAGAGACCCAGTACTTC | CASSPWGGQETQYF
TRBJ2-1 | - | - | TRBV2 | TGTGCCAGCAGTGCTGACTTCGGAACCTACAATGAGCAGTTCTTC | CASSADFGTYNEQFF
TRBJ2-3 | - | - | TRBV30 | TGTGCCTGGAGTAGGCAGCGAGGTCGTGAAGATACGCAGTATTTT | CAWSRQRGREDTQYF
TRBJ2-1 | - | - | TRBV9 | TGTGCCAGCAGCGTAGGTAGTAGCGGCTACAATGAGCAGTTCTTC | CASSVGSSGYNEQFF
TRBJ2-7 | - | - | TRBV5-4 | TGTGCCAGCAGCCCACACCCCCTCTACGAGCAGTACTTC | CASSPHPLYEQYF
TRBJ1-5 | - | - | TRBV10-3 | TGTGCCATCAGTCCAGGGAGGGCGGGAGATCAGCCCCAGCATTTT | CAISPGRAGDQPQHF
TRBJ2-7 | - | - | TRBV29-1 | TGCAGCGTCCAGACGCGTGATACCTACGAGCAGTACTTC | CSVQTRDTYEQYF
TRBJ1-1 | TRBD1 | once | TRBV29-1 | TGCAGCGTTGGATGGGGACAGGGGAACACTGAAGCTTTCTTT | CSVGWGQGNTEAFF
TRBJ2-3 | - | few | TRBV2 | TGTGCCAGCAGTGACGTCTCTAGCACAGATACGCAGTATTTT | CASSDVSSTDTQYF
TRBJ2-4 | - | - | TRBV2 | TGTGCCAGCATAGGGGTAGCCAAAAACATTCAGTACTTC | CASIGVAKNIQYF
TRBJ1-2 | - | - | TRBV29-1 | TGCAGCGTTGAAGGACAGAGCAATGGCTACACCTTC | CSVEGQSNGYTF
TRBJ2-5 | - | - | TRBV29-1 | TGCAGCGCTGGAGACGGGAGTAGTAGCGAGACCCAGTACTTC | CSAGDGSSSETQYF